Listed here are 11 T cell receptor beta chains from one sample, sequenced in a study of shared clonotypes between healthy human individuals. Some clones are missing from TCRdb's copy, which holds only in-frame ones; the method was immunoSEQ multiplex PCR. Among fewer than 600,000 clones listed, 79% were seen once. The sequencing sample was made of PBMCs. These receptor sequences come from a woman aged 35 to 49 in good health. Some clones in this sample may be carry-over from other donors' samples.

The table lists this clone with many counts. V and J are TRBV30 and TRBJ2-6; 8 bases line up with TRBD2. V trimming: 3 bases; J trimming: 2 bases; junction bases outside the gene matches: 3. Germline CDR1 and CDR2: GTSNPN and SVGIG (reference sequence). This CDR3 contains 15 residues. The DNA of the CDR3 is TGTGCCTGGAGGCCGGGAGGGGCTGGGGCCAACGTCCTGACTTTC. Amino acids: CAWRPGGAGANVLTF. Supplemented by reference TRBV30 and TRBJ2-6, the full variable domain reads SQTIHQWPATLVQPVGSPLSLECTVEGTSNPNLYWYRQAAGRGLQLLFYSVGIGQISSEVPQNLSASRPQDRQFILSSKKLLLSDSGFYLCAWRPGGAGANVLTFGAGSRLTVL.

The V call is TRBV9, the J call TRBJ2-5; D gene unclear. CDR3 length equals 14 residues. V lost 0 bases to trimming and J lost 1 base, with 7 bases between them. Germline V gene sequence: CDR1 SGDLS, CDR2 YYNGEE. The CDR3 sequence: CASSVDGLQETQYF. In nucleotides, the CDR3 is TGTGCCAGCAGCGTAGACGGGCTCCAAGAGACCCAGTACTTC.

The chain recombines TRBV10-3 with TRBJ2-7, with D tentatively TRBD1 (6 bases). CDR1 ENHRY and CDR2 SYGVKD come from the germline V gene. Trimming stripped 6 bases from V and 3 bases from J, with 12 bases between. The CDR3 is 13 amino acids. The CDR3 nucleotides are TGTGCCATCAGCGGGACAAAGTTCTACGAGCAGTACTTC. This codes for CAISGTKFYEQYF.

The CDR3 nucleotides read TGTGCCAGCAGTTCGACTAGCGGCTACAATGAGCAGTTCTTC. Its protein product is CASSSTSGYNEQFF. V gene TRBV6-5 combines with J gene TRBJ2-1, with 9 positions matching TRBD2. The V and J ends lost 4 bases and 3 bases, in that order; junction bases with no gene match: 1. Per germline, CDR1 MNHEY and CDR2 SVGAGI. This CDR3 is 14 amino acids long.

The genes are TRBV28 and TRBJ2-7; 10 bases align to TRBD2. CDR3 length: 15 amino acids. Germline CDR1 reads MDHEN; CDR2 reads SYDVKM. The V and J ends lost 6 bases and 4 bases, in that order; junction bases with no gene match: 9. The CDR3 is CASRTPTSGAYEQYF. CDR3 sequence (DNA): TGTGCCAGCAGGACCCCAACTAGCGGGGCTTACGAGCAGTACTTC.

This clone was counted once. The genes are TRBV4-1 and TRBJ2-7; the match to TRBD2 covers 12 bases. V shed 3 bases and J 7 bases; nucleotides not matched to a gene: 7. The CDR3 covers 15 residues. From germline, CDR1 is MGHRA and CDR2 YSYEKL. CDR3 nucleotide sequence: TGCGCCAGCAGCCATGAACCGGGGACTAGCGGGGAGCAGTACTTC. This encodes CASSHEPGTSGEQYF.

V is TRBV7-6 and J is TRBJ2-7; D not resolved. Germline values: CDR1 SGHVS, CDR2 FNYEAQ. This CDR3 has 12 amino acids. Trimming removed 4 bases from V and 5 bases from J, with 9 bases in between. The CDR3 bases are TGTGCCAGCAGCTCGTGGAGAGACGAGCAGTACTTC. It encodes CASSSWRDEQYF.

The chain has TRBV29-1 and TRBJ1-1; perhaps TRBD1 as D (5 bases). The V and J ends lost 4 bases and 0 bases respectively, with 12 bases between them. This CDR3 has 14 amino acids. Germline assignment: CDR1 SQVTM and CDR2 ANQGSEA. As DNA, the CDR3 is TGCAGCGTTGTTGGGGGAGTGTTGAACACTGAAGCTTTCTTT. Translating gives CSVVGGVLNTEAFF. Looking up the rest from reference TRBV29-1 and TRBJ1-1 gives the full variable domain: SAVISQKPSRDICQRGTSLTIQCQVDSQVTMMFWYRQQPGQSLTLIATANQGSEATYESGFVIDKFPISRPNLTFSTLTVSNMSPEDSSIYLCSVVGGVLNTEAFFGQGTRLTVV.

The chain links TRBV4-3 to TRBJ2-1, with D perhaps given as TRBD1 or TRBD2 (6 bases each). The CDR3 is 16 amino acids. Per the germline V gene, CDR1 is LGHNA and CDR2 is YSLEER. V shed 0 bases and J shed 6 bases, with 15 bases lying between them. As DNA, the CDR3 is TGCGCCAGCAGCCAAGACCCCCGGGGGCCCTCCAATGAGCAGTTCTTC. Protein sequence: CASSQDPRGPSNEQFF.

J is TRBJ2-4 and V is TRBV18; tentatively, D is TRBD1 (6 bases). Germline lookup yields CDR1 KGHSH and CDR2 LQKENI. This CDR3 is 15 amino acids long. Trimming cost V 3 bases and J 8 bases, with 17 bases left between them. CDR3: CASSPAQGRTDIQYF. The CDR3 DNA reads as TGTGCCAGCTCACCCGCACAGGGTAGGACGGACATTCAGTACTTC. The entire variable domain, with the rest obtained from reference TRBV18 and TRBJ2-4, is as follows: NAGVMQNPRHLVRRRGQEARLRCSPMKGHSHVYWYRQLPEEGLKFMVYLQKENIIDESGMPKERFSAEFPKEGPSILRIQQVVRGDSAAYFCASSPAQGRTDIQYFGAGTRLSVL.

The chain has TRBV28 and TRBJ2-2; 9 bases fit TRBD2. Germline trimming cut 2 bases from V and 7 bases from J; bases unmatched to any gene: 5. The CDR3 runs 15 residues. Germline lookup yields CDR1 MDHEN and CDR2 SYDVKM. The CDR3, as DNA: TGTGCCAGCAGTTTACCGCGGGAGGGGGTCGGGGAGCTGTTTTTT. It translates to CASSLPREGVGELFF. Based on the CDR3 plus reference TRBV28 and TRBJ2-2, the full variable domain is DVKVTQSSRYLVKRTGEKVFLECVQDMDHENMFWYRQDPGLGLRLIYFSYDVKMKEKGDIPEGYSVSREKKERFSLILESASTNQTSMYLCASSLPREGVGELFFGEGSRLTVL.